Below are 12 T cell receptor beta chains sequenced from a single sample in a study of cytomegalovirus exposure and HLA in healthy donors. PCR employed 60 Vbeta and 13 Jbeta primers. Some clones are missing from TCRdb's copy, which holds only in-frame ones; the method was immunoSEQ multiplex PCR. The sample lists 95,000 to 150,000 clones; approximately 17% were seen once. The sequencing sample was made of PBMCs. All receptors come from a female donor in good health and CMV-seropositive.

This chain connects TRBV30 to TRBJ2-7; tentative D call: TRBD1 (6 bases). The CDR3 is 17 residues long. Trimming removed 1 base from V and 0 bases from J, with 19 bases in between. The germline gives CDR1 GTSNPN, CDR2 SVGIG (reference sequence). CDR3: CAWSGISGQLSSYEQYF. In DNA, the CDR3 is TGTGCCTGGAGTGGAATTTCAGGACAGCTTAGCTCCTACGAGCAGTACTTC.

This clone was seen a handful of times. The J gene is TRBJ2-5, the V gene TRBV29-1; no definite D call. V lost 0 bases and J lost 5, with 4 bases in between. This CDR3 is built from 11 residues. Germline CDR1 SQVTM, CDR2 ANQGSEA. CDR3 in amino acids: CSVEDSETQYF. Here the CDR3 DNA reads TGCAGCGTTGAAGATAGCGAGACCCAGTACTTC.

In nucleotides, the CDR3 is TGCGCCAGCAGCTTTGCCGGGACAGGAAATGAAAAACTGTTTTTT. Translated: CASSFAGTGNEKLFF. The rearrangement links TRBV5-1 to TRBJ1-4, with 8 bases aligning to TRBD1. The junction had 5 bases not matched to a gene; V was cut back by 2 bases and J by 5 bases. The germline V gene encodes CDR1 SGHRS and CDR2 YFSETQ. This CDR3 is 15 amino acids long.

This chain connects TRBV6-1 to TRBJ1-2, with a tentative D call TRBD1 (5 bases). Germline lookup yields CDR1 MNHNS and CDR2 SASEGT. V lost 8 bases and J 5 bases, leaving 21 bases between the germline ends. This CDR3 contains 15 residues. Here the CDR3 DNA reads TGTGCCAGCCTCTACGGGGGGTTTGATGGTTATGGCTACACCTTC. Translation gives CASLYGGFDGYGYTF.

This clone was picked up a small number of times. The chain combines TRBV7-9 with TRBJ1-1; 8 bases agree with TRBD1. Germline V gene sequence: CDR1 SEHNR, CDR2 FQNEAQ (reference sequence). This CDR3 is 13 amino acids long. Trimming took 6 bases from V and 0 from J; bases not matched to a gene: 0. In DNA, the CDR3 is TGTGCCAGCAGGGGACAGGTGAACACTGAAGCTTTCTTT. It yields the protein CASRGQVNTEAFF.

This clone was counted only a few times. V is TRBV7-9 and J is TRBJ2-5; 8 nucleotides agree with TRBD2. J was trimmed by 4 bases and V by 5 bases; bases with no gene match: 6. Germline V CDR1 and CDR2: SEHNR, FQNEAQ (reference sequence). CDR3 length: 14 residues. The CDR3 spells CASSPGGARETQYF. CDR3 bases: TGTGCCAGCAGCCCGGGGGGGGCACGAGAGACCCAGTACTTC.

The genes are TRBV9 and TRBJ2-3; D ambiguous. Looked up from germline, CDR1 is SGDLS and CDR2 is YYNGEE. V lost 0 bases to trimming and J lost 0 bases, with 8 bases between them. CDR3 length: 15 amino acids. The CDR3: CASSVGVYSTDTQYF. Written as DNA, the CDR3 is TGTGCCAGCAGCGTAGGAGTCTACAGCACAGATACGCAGTATTTT. Full variable domain (missing parts from reference TRBV9 and TRBJ2-3): DSGVTQTPKHLITATGQRVTLRCSPRSGDLSVYWYQQSLDQGLQFLIQYYNGEERAKGNILERFSAQQFPDLHSELNLSSLELGDSALYFCASSVGVYSTDTQYFGPGTRLTVL.

The rearrangement links TRBV2 to TRBJ1-2, with D tentatively TRBD1 (5 bases). Germline V gene sequence: CDR1 SNHLY, CDR2 FYNNEI. V shed 0 bases and J shed 7 bases, with 9 bases lying between them. This CDR3 region has 13 residues. The CDR3 here is CASSEAHGGGYTF. CDR3 nucleotides: TGTGCCAGCAGTGAAGCGCACGGGGGTGGCTACACCTTC. Full variable domain (remainder filled in from reference TRBV2 and TRBJ1-2): EPEVTQTPSHQVTQMGQEVILRCVPISNHLYFYWYRQILGQKVEFLVSFYNNEISEKSEIFDDQFSVERPDGSNFTLKIRSTKLEDSAMYFCASSEAHGGGYTFGSGTRLTVV.

This chain connects TRBV27 to TRBJ2-7; D gene uncertain. The germline V gene encodes CDR1 MNHEY and CDR2 SMNVEV (reference sequence). Trimming took 5 bases from V and 0 from J, leaving 11 bases between them. This CDR3 spans 14 amino acids. The CDR3 loop reads CASSPTTSSYEQYF. The CDR3 DNA follows: TGTGCCAGCAGTCCAACCACGAGCTCCTACGAGCAGTACTTC.

This chain uses TRBV5-6 with TRBJ2-7, with D possibly TRBD2 on 7 matching bases. The ends were cut back, 4 bases at V and 2 bases at J, with 16 bases in the middle. In germline, CDR1 is SGHDT, CDR2 YYEEEE. The CDR3 covers 15 residues. The CDR3 loop is CASSPLGRGPYEQYF. In nucleotides, the CDR3 is TGTGCCAGCAGCCCCCTCGGGCGGGGGCCCTACGAGCAGTACTTC.

The rearrangement links TRBV30 to TRBJ1-5, with D possibly being TRBD1 (5 bases). V was clipped by 0 bases and J by 4 bases, with 13 bases between them. Germline loops: CDR1 GTSNPN, CDR2 SVGIG (reference sequence). The CDR3 totals 15 residues. For the CDR3, the DNA is TGTGCCTGGAGTGTATACGGGGGAGGGAATCAGCCCCAGCATTTT. Translating it yields CAWSVYGGGNQPQHF. Complete variable domain (other parts from reference TRBV30 and TRBJ1-5): SQTIHQWPATLVQPVGSPLSLECTVEGTSNPNLYWYRQAAGRGLQLLFYSVGIGQISSEVPQNLSASRPQDRQFILSSKKLLLSDSGFYLCAWSVYGGGNQPQHFGDGTRLSIL.

The table lists this clone with a few counts. The gene calls are TRBV5-1 and TRBJ2-5, with TRBD1 identical over 8 bases. The V segment lost 0 bases and the J segment 2 bases; nucleotides outside the gene matches: 6. The CDR3 loop spans 16 amino acids. Germline V gene lookup returns CDR1 SGHRS and CDR2 YFSETQ. The DNA of the CDR3 is TGCGCCAGCAGCTTGGTAGGGCAGGGGGCTCAAGAGACCCAGTACTTC. Translated, it gives CASSLVGQGAQETQYF. Drawing the rest from reference TRBV5-1 and TRBJ2-5, the complete variable domain is KAGVTQTPRYLIKTRGQQVTLSCSPISGHRSVSWYQQTPGQGLQFLFEYFSETQRNKGNFPGRFSGRQFSNSRSEMNVSTLELGDSALYLCASSLVGQGAQETQYFGPGTRLLVL.